This entry describes one T cell receptor beta chain. Its antigen is still unknown. The sample comes from a study of monozygotic twins with inflammatory bowel disease. CDR3 length: 16 residues. Germline V gene sequence: CDR1 SGHRS, CDR2 YFSETQ. Generation of cDNA took place in eight separate reactions per sample. With around 16 and 10 cycles respectively, two nested PCRs were carried out on TCRalpha and TCRbeta cDNA. TCRdb reprocessed the 5' RACE reads; each CDR3 protein has one entry and no DNA is given. The sample includes around 400,000 distinct CDR3 sequences. Overall study findings and caveats: Lower sharing of clonotypes with other individuals was seen in IBD patients than in healthy twins. This was most marked in patients showing signs of disease activity.

The sequence derives from a human donor with ulcerative colitis or Crohn's disease, or a healthy co-twin of an affected twin (not recorded which). This rearrangement joins TRBV5-1 to TRBJ2-2. Sequenced material: blood. The CDR3 is CASSLVTVSNTGELFF.